The 10 T cell receptor beta chains in this list originate from one sample, sequenced in a study of T cells in Graves' hyperthyroidism and ophthalmopathy. The source material, RNA transcripts, was used to amplify TCR beta CDR3 regions. HTBI primers were employed in a first-round RT-PCR of the TCR CDR3. TCRdb reprocessed the multiplex PCR reads via MiXCR and lists one record per CDR3 protein. The table includes approximately 380,000 distinct CDR3 sequences, less than 20% detected once. Sequenced input: blood. Receptors were obtained from a young man with Graves' ophthalmopathy.

The chain is built from TRBV9 and TRBJ1-4; TRBD1 is a possible D gene (5 bases). The V gene's germline CDR1 is SGDLS and CDR2 YYNGEE. Trimming cost V 3 bases and J 8 bases, with 23 bases left between them. The CDR3 totals 17 residues. As DNA, the CDR3 is TGTGCCAGCAGCGCGGCTCCGGGGGTCAGATCCCACGAAAAACTGTTTTTT. It specifies CASSAAPGVRSHEKLFF.

In its sample, this clonotype was seen many times. The chain recombines TRBV12-3 or TRBV12-4 with TRBJ1-1, with 7 nucleotides matching TRBD1. With V trimmed by 3 bases and J by 6 bases, 4 bases remained unmatched. This CDR3 comprises 13 residues. CDR3 DNA: TGTGCCAGCAGTTTGGCGCAGGGGGCTGAAGCTTTCTTT. It codes for CASSLAQGAEAFF.

This clonotype was observed a few times. This sequence may be a read error, since a much larger clone differs from it by one base. The CDR3, as DNA: TGTGCCAGCACCCGGACAGCGGACCCTGAAGCTTTCTTT. Its translation: CASTRTADPEAFF. The V gene is TRBV28, the J gene TRBJ1-1; a possible D gene is TRBD1 (6 bases). This CDR3 comprises 13 residues. The germline V gene has CDR1 MDHEN and CDR2 SYDVKM. Trimming pared 7 bases from V and 6 bases from J, leaving 15 bases between.

This clonotype was detected ten times or more. The rearrangement joins TRBV12-3 or TRBV12-4 to TRBJ2-3; tentatively, D is TRBD1 (8 bases). The length of the CDR3 is 15 residues. V shed 7 bases and J shed 3 bases, with 17 bases lying between them. The CDR3 reads CASISGGGRTDTQYF. The DNA of the CDR3 is TGTGCCAGCATCTCAGGGGGCGGGAGAACAGATACGCAGTATTTT.

The CDR3 DNA reads as TGCGCCAGCAGCCAAGATTGGGGGCTGGGCACTGAAGCTTTCTTT. It is translated as CASSQDWGLGTEAFF. V usage is TRBV4-1 and J usage is TRBJ1-1; TRBD1 is a possible D gene (6 bases). V lost 0 bases and J lost 4, with 12 bases in between. This CDR3 comprises 15 residues. Germline CDR1 reads MGHRA; CDR2 reads YSYEKL.

The V call is TRBV18, the J call TRBJ2-7; D might be TRBD2 (5 bases). Germline V CDR1 and CDR2: KGHSH, LQKENI. This CDR3 contains 14 residues. Trimming shortened V by 2 bases and J by 4 bases, and 12 bases separated the two germline ends. The CDR3 loop reads CASSPTAGSYEQYF. The CDR3 DNA sequence: TGTGCCAGCTCACCAACGGCGGGTTCTTACGAGCAGTACTTC.

V is TRBV3-1 and J is TRBJ2-2, with D perhaps matching TRBD2 (5 bases). Germline V lookup: CDR1 LGHDT, CDR2 YNNKEL (reference sequence). Trimming took off 6 bases at V and 3 bases at J, with 14 bases between the two ends. The CDR3 extends over 15 amino acids. CDR3 loop: CASSPLGVDTGELFF. For the CDR3, the DNA is TGTGCCAGCAGTCCCTTGGGAGTGGACACCGGGGAGCTGTTTTTT.

As for this clonotype: The junction shows a germline mismatch at one end, possibly a read error. The V call is TRBV5-1, the J call TRBJ2-7; no reliable D call. Looked up from germline, CDR1 is SGHRS and CDR2 is YFSETQ. The CDR3 consists of 14 residues. CDR3 region: CASNLENPYYEQHF. The CDR3 DNA follows: TGCGCCAGCAACTTGGAAAACCCATACTACGAGCAGCACTTC.

This clonotype showed up just a few times. In DNA, the CDR3 is TGTGCCAGCAGGCCCGCCTGGGGGCTAGCGGGGACGTCCGGGCAGCAGTACTTC. It encodes CASRPAWGLAGTSGQQYF. The chain uses TRBV7-9 and TRBJ2-7; 9 bases match TRBD2. After removal of 6 bases from V and 8 bases from J, the junction contained 23 bases not matched to a gene. Germline lookup yields CDR1 SEHNR and CDR2 FQNEAQ (reference sequence). CDR3 length: 18 residues.

Comment on this clonotype: At one end, the junction sequence differs from germline, possibly due to a read error. V gene TRBV5-1 combines with J gene TRBJ1-1; TRBD1 aligns across 7 bases. CDR3 size: 15 residues. CDR1 and CDR2 (germline): SGHRS, YFSETQ. CDR3 bases: TGCGCCAGCAGCTGGAGCAGGGGACAGAACTCTGAAGCTTTCTTT. Its protein product is CASSWSRGQNSEAFF.